This T cell receptor beta chain derives from a study of blood T cell repertoires in COVID-19. Study summary: PBMCs, B-cell-depleted T cells, or T cells provided the cDNA or gDNA that made up the material.

Germline loops: CDR1 SGHTA, CDR2 FQGNSA. The ends were cut back, 4 bases at V and 5 bases at J, with 14 bases in the middle. CDR3 size: 14 residues. In the authors' methods: Quantification of nucleated cells was approximated via reference gene primer amplification. Produced via immunoSEQ multiplex PCR; TCRdb's table is partial and in-frame only. V and J calls and clone size are as listed in that table; D and trimming were resolved from the DNA. Among just under 20,000 clones listed, about 88% were seen once. Sequencing was carried out using peripheral blood. The source of this sequence is a human donor with active COVID-19. The donor label of this sample is uncertain. The chain combines TRBV7-2 with TRBJ2-5; D possibly corresponds to TRBD1 (6 bases). In nucleotides, the CDR3 is TGTGCCAGCAGCTCATACAGGGCATCGGAGACCCAGTACTTC. Its protein is CASSSYRASETQYF.